This T cell receptor beta chain emerged from a study of regulatory T cells in long-lasting Graves disease. Background on the study: Patients with new Graves' disease had used antithyroid drugs below 3 months.

The ends were cut back, 0 bases at V and 3 bases at J, with 9 bases in the middle. Germline CDR1 reads SGDLS; CDR2 reads YYNGEE. This CDR3 spans 14 amino acids. Through Arm-PCR of CDR3 regions and iRepertoire HTBI primers, TCR beta libraries were built. TCRdb analysed the multiplex PCR reads with MiXCR anew, one entry per CDR3 protein. The data show roughly 400,000 distinct CDR3 sequences, 15% seen once. Described time point: newly diagnosed GD, antithyroid drugs for less than 3 months. The TCR library was made from RNA extracted from PBMCs. This clonotype was seen many times. The same data also went into a second study, on T cells in Graves' hyperthyroidism and ophthalmopathy.

The source is a woman in her forties with Graves disease. V usage is TRBV9 and J usage is TRBJ2-5, with unresolved D. The input for sequencing was peripheral blood mononuclear cells (PBMCs), taken at new diagnosis, from a patient treated with antithyroid drugs. The CDR3: CASSVGANEETQYF. The CDR3 DNA reads as TGTGCCAGCAGCGTAGGTGCTAACGAAGAGACCCAGTACTTC. Supplemented by reference TRBV9 and TRBJ2-5, the full variable domain reads DSGVTQTPKHLITATGQRVTLRCSPRSGDLSVYWYQQSLDQGLQFLIQYYNGEERAKGNILERFSAQQFPDLHSELNLSSLELGDSALYFCASSVGANEETQYFGPGTRLLVL.